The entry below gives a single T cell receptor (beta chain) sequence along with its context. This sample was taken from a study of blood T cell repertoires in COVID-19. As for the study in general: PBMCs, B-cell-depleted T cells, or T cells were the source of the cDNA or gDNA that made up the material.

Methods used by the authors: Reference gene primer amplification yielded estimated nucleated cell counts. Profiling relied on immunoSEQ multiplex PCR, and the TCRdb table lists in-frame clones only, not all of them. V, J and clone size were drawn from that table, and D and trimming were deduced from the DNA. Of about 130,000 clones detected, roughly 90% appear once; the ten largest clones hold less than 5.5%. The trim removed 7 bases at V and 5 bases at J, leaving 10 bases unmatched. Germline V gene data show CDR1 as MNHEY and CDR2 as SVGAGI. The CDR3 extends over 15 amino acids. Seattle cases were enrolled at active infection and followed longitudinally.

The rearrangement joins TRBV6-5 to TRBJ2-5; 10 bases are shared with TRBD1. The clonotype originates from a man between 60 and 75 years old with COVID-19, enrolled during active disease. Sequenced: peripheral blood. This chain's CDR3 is CASTLTGGRRETQYF. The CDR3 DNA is TGTGCCAGCACCCTGACAGGGGGCCGAAGGGAGACCCAGTACTTC.